This record looks at one T cell receptor (beta chain) sequence and its context. Its antigen is as yet unknown. In the PCR, 60 Vbeta and 13 Jbeta primers were used. Assay: immunoSEQ multiplex PCR; the TCRdb copy retains only in-frame clones and omits some. The repertoire table contains under 200,000 clones. Those who donated were healthy bone marrow donors. The study sampled nominally healthy donors, though unrecorded immune exposures were likely. The data are from a study of cytomegalovirus exposure and HLA in healthy donors. V shed 5 bases, J shed 6 bases, and the junction held 7 bases outside the gene matches. Germline V gene lookup returns CDR1 SGHAT and CDR2 FQNNGV. This CDR3 comprises 15 residues. General study results and limits: With later analysis, a missense DCLRE1C variant became linked to TCR beta V- and J-gene trimming. Later, an analysis found that common viral pathogens appeared to be linked with several of the most significant clusters.

Sample: PBMCs. The chain employs TRBV11-2 and TRBJ2-7; 13 bases fit TRBD2. The clonotype originates from a woman between 18 and 29 years old in good health and CMV-seropositive. The CDR3 DNA reads as TGTGCCAGCAGCAGCACTAGCGGGAGGGCCCCCGAGCAGTACTTC. It translates to CASSSTSGRAPEQYF.